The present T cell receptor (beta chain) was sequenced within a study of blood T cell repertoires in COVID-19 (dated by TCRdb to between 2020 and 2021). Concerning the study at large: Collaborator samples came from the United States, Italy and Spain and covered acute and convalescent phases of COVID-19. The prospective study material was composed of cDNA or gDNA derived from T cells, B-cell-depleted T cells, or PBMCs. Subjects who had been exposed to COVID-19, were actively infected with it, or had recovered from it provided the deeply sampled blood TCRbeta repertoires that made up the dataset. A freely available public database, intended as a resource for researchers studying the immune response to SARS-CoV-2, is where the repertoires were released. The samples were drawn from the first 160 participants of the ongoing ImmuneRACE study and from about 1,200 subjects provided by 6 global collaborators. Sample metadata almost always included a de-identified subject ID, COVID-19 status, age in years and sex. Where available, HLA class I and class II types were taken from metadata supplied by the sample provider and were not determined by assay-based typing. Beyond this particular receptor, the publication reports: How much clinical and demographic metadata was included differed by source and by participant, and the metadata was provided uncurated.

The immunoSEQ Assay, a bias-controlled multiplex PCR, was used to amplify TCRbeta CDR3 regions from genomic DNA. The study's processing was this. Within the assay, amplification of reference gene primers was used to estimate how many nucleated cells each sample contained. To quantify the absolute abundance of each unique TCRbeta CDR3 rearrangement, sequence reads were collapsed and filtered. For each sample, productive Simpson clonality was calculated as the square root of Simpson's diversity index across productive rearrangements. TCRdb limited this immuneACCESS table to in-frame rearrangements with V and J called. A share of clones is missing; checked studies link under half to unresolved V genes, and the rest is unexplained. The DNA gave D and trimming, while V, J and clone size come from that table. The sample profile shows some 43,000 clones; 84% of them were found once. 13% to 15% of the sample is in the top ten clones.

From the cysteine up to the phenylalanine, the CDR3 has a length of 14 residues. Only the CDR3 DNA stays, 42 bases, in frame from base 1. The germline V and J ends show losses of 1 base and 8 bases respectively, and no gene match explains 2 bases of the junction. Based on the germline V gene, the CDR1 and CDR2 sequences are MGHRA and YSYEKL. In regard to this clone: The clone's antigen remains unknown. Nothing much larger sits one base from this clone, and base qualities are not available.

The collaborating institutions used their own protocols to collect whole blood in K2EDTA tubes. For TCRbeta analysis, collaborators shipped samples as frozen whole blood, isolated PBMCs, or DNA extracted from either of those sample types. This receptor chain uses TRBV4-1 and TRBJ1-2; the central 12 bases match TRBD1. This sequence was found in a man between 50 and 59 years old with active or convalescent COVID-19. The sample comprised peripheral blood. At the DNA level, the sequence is TGCGCCAGCAGCCAAGGGGACAGGGGGCGAGGCTACACCTTC. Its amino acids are CASSQGDRGRGYTF.